This paragraph covers one TCR beta chain sequence. Its specificity is unknown. Each CDR3 protein gets one entry after TCRdb re-called the RT-PCR reads with MiXCR. Among approximately 500,000 distinct CDR3 sequences listed, 10% to 15% were seen once. These data belong to a study of response to subunit inactivated influenza vaccine. The study, taken as a whole, reports: Each seasonal flu vaccination may recruit only limited new T cells, authors suggested.

The clonotype was recovered from a man aged 50 to 59 who received an inactivated influenza vaccine. Sequences were derived from PBMCs from blood, sampled roughly 47 days after vaccination.

CDR3 nucleotides: TGTGCCAGCAGGGGGCAGAGTTCTGGAAACACCATATATTTT. This gives the protein CASRGQSSGNTIYF. The rearrangement uses TRBV12-3 or TRBV12-4 and TRBJ1-3, with a possible D match to TRBD1 (5 bases). With 6 bases removed from V and 1 base from J, the gap between germline ends came to 10 bases. The CDR3 runs 14 residues.